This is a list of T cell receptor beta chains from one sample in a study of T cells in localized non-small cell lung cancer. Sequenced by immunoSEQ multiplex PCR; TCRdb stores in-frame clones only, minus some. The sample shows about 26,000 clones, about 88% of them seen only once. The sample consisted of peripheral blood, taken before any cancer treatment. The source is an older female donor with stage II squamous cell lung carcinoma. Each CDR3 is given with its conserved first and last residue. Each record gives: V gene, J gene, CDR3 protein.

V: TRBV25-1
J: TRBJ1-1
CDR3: CASSEYGKGARTEAFF

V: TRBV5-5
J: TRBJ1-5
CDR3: CASSFSDAQPQHF

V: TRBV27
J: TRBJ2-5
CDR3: CASSRGGRVQTETQYF

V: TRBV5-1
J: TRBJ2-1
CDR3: CASVPGTGGLYNEQFF

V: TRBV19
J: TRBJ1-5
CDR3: CASSRREWGQPQHF

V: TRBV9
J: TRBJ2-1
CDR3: CASSVLPRDNEQFF

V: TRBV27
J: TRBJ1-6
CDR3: CASSLPGTDYNSPLHF

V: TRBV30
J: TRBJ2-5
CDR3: CAWSSPSGETQYF

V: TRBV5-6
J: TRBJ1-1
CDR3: CASSFFSSKDTEAFF

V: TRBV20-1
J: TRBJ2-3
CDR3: CSAFTDTQYF

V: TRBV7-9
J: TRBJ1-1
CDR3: CASSKDGVNTEAFF

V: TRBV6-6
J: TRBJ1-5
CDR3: CASSGQGPQPQHF